The next 5 T cell receptor beta chains were all read from a single sample in a study of blood T cell repertoires in COVID-19. The data were produced by immunoSEQ multiplex PCR, yet TCRdb's version contains in-frame clones alone and is incomplete. In the table there are a few hundred thousand clones, approximately 87% of which are singletons. The sequenced sample consisted of peripheral blood. The receptor source for this set is a man in his 60s who had recovered from COVID-19.

The chain joins TRBV7-9 to TRBJ1-5; 7 bases fit TRBD1. This CDR3 has 14 residues. Germline assignment: CDR1 SEHNR and CDR2 FQNEAQ (reference sequence). After removal of 5 bases from V and 5 bases from J, the junction contained 6 bases not matched to a gene. The CDR3 DNA reads as TGTGCCAGCAGCGTCACAGGGGACCATCAGCCCCAGCATTTT. Encoded protein: CASSVTGDHQPQHF.

V usage is TRBV25-1 and J usage is TRBJ2-3; D perhaps matches TRBD2 (6 bases). The CDR3 totals 16 residues. V gave up 4 bases and J gave up 0 bases, with 14 bases separating them. Per germline, CDR1 MGHDK and CDR2 SYGVNS. For the CDR3, the DNA is TGTGCCAGCAGTGGGGGGGAAGTCTTAAGCACAGATACGCAGTATTTT. Residues: CASSGGEVLSTDTQYF.

V gene TRBV5-4 combines with J gene TRBJ1-3, with D hard to call. CDR1 is SGHNT, CDR2 YYREEE, per germline (reference sequence). V was shortened by 2 bases and J by 0 bases, with 6 bases between the two germline ends. The length of the CDR3 is 14 residues. The CDR3 region is CASSFYSSGNTIYF. In DNA, the CDR3 is TGTGCCAGCAGCTTTTACAGCTCTGGAAACACCATATATTTT.

The V and J genes are TRBV15 and TRBJ2-2; no definite D call. Germline V gene lookup returns CDR1 LNHNV and CDR2 YYDKDF (reference sequence). There are 15 residues in the CDR3. The V gene lost 0 bases and the J gene lost 3 bases, with 8 bases spanning the gap. CDR3 nucleotide sequence: TGTGCCACCAGCAGAGATTCCAGGTACACCGGGGAGCTGTTTTTT. Protein: CATSRDSRYTGELFF.

The chain links TRBV5-5 to TRBJ2-5, with TRBD2 identical over 8 bases. J was trimmed by 2 bases and V by 5 bases; bases with no gene match: 14. The CDR3 has 17 amino acids. The V gene's germline CDR1 is SGHKS and CDR2 YYEKEE (reference sequence). This CDR3 is CASSSPRQGGGQETQYF. Here the CDR3 DNA reads TGTGCCAGCAGTTCCCCCCGGCAGGGCGGGGGGCAAGAGACCCAGTACTTC.